This TCR beta chain is drawn from a study of blood T cell repertoires in COVID-19. On the study more broadly: Samples of COVID-19 (acute and convalescent) were obtained from the United States, Italy and Spain. PBMCs, B-cell-depleted T cells, or T cells provided the cDNA or gDNA that made up the material.

Methods used by the authors: Estimation of nucleated cell counts relied on the amplification of reference gene primers. The repertoire was sequenced with immunoSEQ multiplex PCR; TCRdb's copy has only in-frame clones and lacks some. That table furnishes V, J and clone size, whereas the DNA furnished D and trimming. Of around 50,000 clones in the sample, 70% to 90% are singletons; the top ten hold about 5.8%. CDR1 is LGHDT and CDR2 is YNNKEL in the germline V gene (reference sequence). Trimming took 3 bases from V and 5 from J, leaving 6 bases between them. This CDR3 comprises 12 residues. This clone was counted once.

The sample was peripheral blood. The V call is TRBV3-1 (or the pseudogene TRBV3-2), the J call TRBJ2-3, with a tentative D call TRBD1 (5 bases). The TCR was taken from a human donor in a cohort sampled during active COVID-19. The CDR3, as DNA: TGTGCCAGCAGCCACCAGGGAGATACGCAGTATTTT. This encodes CASSHQGDTQYF.